These 32 T cell receptor beta chains came from one sample sequenced in a study of tumour-infiltrating T cells in Burkitt lymphoma. TCRdb's copy holds only in-frame clones and misses some; the assay was immunoSEQ multiplex PCR. The sample contains 2,000 to 2,500 clones, roughly 70% of which appear only once. The sample taken for sequencing was tumor tissue. The receptor source for this set is a human donor with diffuse large B-cell lymphoma.

The gene calls are TRBV7-9 and TRBJ2-7, with a possible D match to TRBD2 (6 bases). The CDR3 is 13 residues long. V lost 4 bases, J lost 6 bases, and 13 bases lay in between. CDR1 and CDR2 (germline): SEHNR, FQNEAQ (reference sequence). CDR3 sequence reads: CASSSRLDSEQYF. The CDR3 DNA reads TGTGCCAGCAGCTCCCGACTAGATTCCGAGCAGTACTTC.

The V and J genes are TRBV6-6 and TRBJ1-2; D is unresolved. Germline CDR1 reads MNHNY; CDR2 reads SVGAGI (reference sequence). The CDR3 is made up of 16 amino acids. V was trimmed by 6 bases and J by 2 bases, leaving 19 bases between them. In DNA form, the CDR3 reads TGTGCCAGCAGCCCTACCCCCTTGGGGTCAAACTATGGCTACACCTTC. Translated, it gives CASSPTPLGSNYGYTF.

V usage is TRBV11-2 and J usage is TRBJ1-3; TRBD1 might be the D (5 bases). Germline-derived CDR1 and CDR2 are SGHAT and FQNNGV. Trimming cost V 6 bases and J 1 base, with 13 bases left between them. The CDR3 loop spans 15 amino acids. CDR3 loop: CASRDKGKSGNTIYF. The CDR3 DNA follows: TGTGCCAGCAGGGACAAGGGGAAGTCTGGAAACACCATATATTTT.

V gene TRBV11-3 combines with J gene TRBJ2-1; TRBD2 matches 11 bases. Trimming at V came to 7 bases and at J to 6 bases, leaving 14 bases not matched to a gene. This CDR3 has 17 residues. CDR1 is SGHNT and CDR2 is YENEEA in the germline V gene. In nucleotides, the CDR3 is TGTGCCAGCACAAAAGAGAGGCTAGCGGGAGGAACCAATGAGCAGTTCTTC. Translating it yields CASTKERLAGGTNEQFF. Using reference TRBV11-3 and TRBJ2-1 for the parts outside the CDR3, the full variable domain is EAGVVQSPRYKIIEKKQPVAFWCNPISGHNTLYWYLQNLGQGPELLIRYENEEAVDDSQLPKDRFSAERLKGVDSTLKIQPAELGDSAVYLCASTKERLAGGTNEQFFGPGTRLTVL.

The genes are TRBV19 and TRBJ2-7; D tentatively fits TRBD1 or TRBD2 (5 bases each). The CDR3 runs 14 residues. V was pared by 4 bases and J by 6 bases, with 16 bases between. CDR1 and CDR2 (germline): LNHDA, SQIVND (reference sequence). CDR3 coding DNA: TGTGCCAGTAGTACAGGGCGGGTTGTCGGCGAGCAGTACTTC. Its translation is CASSTGRVVGEQYF. Complete variable domain (other parts from reference TRBV19 and TRBJ2-7): DGGITQSPKYLFRKEGQNVTLSCEQNLNHDAMYWYRQDPGQGLRLIYYSQIVNDFQKGDIAEGYSVSREKKESFPLTVTSAQKNPTAFYLCASSTGRVVGEQYFGPGTRLTVT.

The chain recombines TRBV6-1 with TRBJ1-1, with 8 bases fitting TRBD1. Per germline, CDR1 MNHNS and CDR2 SASEGT. CDR3 length: 15 residues. Germline trimming cut 2 bases from V and 1 base from J; bases unmatched to any gene: 3. This CDR3 is CASSEPGQGNTEAFF. In DNA, the CDR3 is TGTGCCAGCAGTGAACCCGGACAGGGGAACACTGAAGCTTTCTTT.

This chain connects TRBV15 to TRBJ2-5; D not resolved. Germline-derived CDR1 and CDR2 are LNHNV and YYDKDF (reference sequence). CDR3 length equals 18 residues. Trimming removed 0 bases at V and 1 base at J, with 18 bases between. The CDR3 DNA reads as TGTGCCACCAGCAGAGATTTGGGCTCGCACATCTTCCAAGAGACCCAGTACTTC. It specifies CATSRDLGSHIFQETQYF.

The rearrangement uses TRBV30 and TRBJ2-3, with D possibly TRBD2 on 6 matching bases. This CDR3 spans 11 amino acids. From germline, CDR1 is GTSNPN and CDR2 SVGIG (reference sequence). Between the trimmed V and J ends, which lost 1 base and 8 bases, there was a span of 7 bases. The CDR3 DNA follows: TGTGCCTGGAGTGGGAGGGGTACGCAGTATTTT. Protein: CAWSGRGTQYF.

This sequence joins TRBV11-3 and TRBJ2-7; the D is unclear. The CDR3 sequence is 13 residues long. Germline lookup yields CDR1 SGHNT and CDR2 YENEEA. The ends were cut back, 5 bases at V and 0 bases at J, with 8 bases in the middle. The CDR3 nucleotides read TGTGCCAGCAGCCCCCCCAGCTCCTACGAGCAGTACTTC. Translation gives CASSPPSSYEQYF.

The V and J genes are TRBV7-8 and TRBJ2-5; a weak D match, TRBD2 (6 bases). This CDR3 contains 12 residues. Germline V gene sequence: CDR1 SGHVS, CDR2 FQNEAQ. V gave up 3 bases and J gave up 5 bases, with 7 bases separating them. The CDR3 region has the DNA TGTGCCAGCAGCTTTGGGGGGGAGACCCAGTACTTC. This codes for CASSFGGETQYF.

The rearrangement joins TRBV5-1 to TRBJ1-5; D uncertain. Trimming pared 0 bases from V and 5 bases from J, leaving 9 bases between. This CDR3 comprises 14 residues. The germline V gene encodes CDR1 SGHRS and CDR2 YFSETQ. The CDR3 DNA reads TGCGCCAGCAGCTTGGAAGGGCCCTATCAGCCCCAGCATTTT. It translates to CASSLEGPYQPQHF.

This clone was counted a few times. V gene TRBV7-9 combines with J gene TRBJ2-2; D uncertain. Germline values: CDR1 SEHNR, CDR2 FQNEAQ (reference sequence). This CDR3 region has 16 residues. Trimming stripped 3 bases from V and 4 bases from J, with 15 bases between. The CDR3 coding sequence is TGTGCCAGCAGCTTCCGCTCCCCCCGGGCCACCGGGGAGCTGTTTTTT. This codes for CASSFRSPRATGELFF.

The chain joins TRBV27 to TRBJ2-1; D is ambiguous. Germline-derived CDR1 and CDR2 are MNHEY and SMNVEV (reference sequence). The CDR3 is 16 amino acids. The ends were cut back, 11 bases at V and 4 bases at J, with 24 bases in the middle. The CDR3 nucleotides are TGTGCCTCCCAGGCCCACGCGGAATCGTCGTACAATGAGCAGTTCTTC. Amino acids: CASQAHAESSYNEQFF.

The rearrangement links TRBV28 to TRBJ2-7; no reliable D call. From germline, CDR1 is MDHEN and CDR2 SYDVKM. Trimming removed 3 bases at V and 5 bases at J, with 14 bases between. The CDR3 consists of 14 residues. The CDR3, as DNA: TGTGCCAGCAGTTTTTGGGCCAAGCATCACGAGCAGTACTTC. Its protein product is CASSFWAKHHEQYF.

This chain uses TRBV5-4 with TRBJ1-1, with a weak D call TRBD1 (6 bases). The CDR3 extends over 15 amino acids. V lost 4 bases, J lost 2 bases, and 15 bases lay in between. The germline CDR1 and CDR2 sequences are SGHNT and YYREEE (reference sequence). CDR3 sequence: CASSPSDSLNTEAFF. In DNA, the CDR3 is TGTGCCAGCAGCCCTTCGGACAGCCTAAACACTGAAGCTTTCTTT.

The gene calls are TRBV11-3 and TRBJ2-5; 7 bases line up with TRBD1. From germline, CDR1 is SGHNT and CDR2 YENEEA. The CDR3 loop spans 14 amino acids. With 5 bases clipped from V and 7 bases from J, the junction kept 10 bases outside the gene matches. This CDR3 is CASSRTTGLATQYF. The CDR3 DNA is TGTGCCAGCAGCCGCACGACAGGGTTGGCGACCCAGTACTTC.

The rearrangement links TRBV4-1 to TRBJ1-5; D possibly corresponds to TRBD1 (6 bases). The CDR3 length is 13 residues. V lost 4 bases and J 6 bases, leaving 10 bases between the germline ends. Germline V gene lookup returns CDR1 MGHRA and CDR2 YSYEKL. The CDR3 coding sequence is TGCGCCAGCAGCCGGGGAGGGGGTCAGCCCCAGCATTTT. It codes for CASSRGGGQPQHF.

The rearrangement joins TRBV14 to TRBJ2-7; unclear D gene. Trimming removed 5 bases at V and 0 bases at J, with 5 bases between. The CDR3 has 12 amino acids. The germline gives CDR1 SGHDN, CDR2 FVKESK. CDR3 nucleotide sequence: TGTGCCAGCAGCGGACCCTCCTACGAGCAGTACTTC. Translated, it gives CASSGPSYEQYF.

Here the CDR3 reads CASSYSENSGANVLTF. DNA of the CDR3: TGTGCCAGCAGTTACTCTGAGAACTCTGGGGCCAACGTCCTGACTTTC. The V gene is TRBV6-5, the J gene TRBJ2-6; D is unclear. V was clipped by 0 bases and J by 0 bases, with 6 bases between them. Germline V gene sequence: CDR1 MNHEY, CDR2 SVGAGI. The CDR3 is made up of 16 amino acids.

The chain has TRBV30 and TRBJ2-1; 7 nucleotides align to TRBD1. V shed 4 bases and J 8 bases; nucleotides not matched to a gene: 8. There are 13 residues in the CDR3. Germline V gene data show CDR1 as GTSNPN and CDR2 as SVGIG (reference sequence). CDR3 DNA: TGTGCCTGGACTTCCGGCCAGGGGGATGAGCAGTTCTTC. It encodes CAWTSGQGDEQFF.

The chain links TRBV6-5 to TRBJ1-2; unclear D gene. Germline CDR1 reads MNHEY; CDR2 reads SVGAGI. CDR3 length equals 13 residues. V was shortened by 5 bases and J by 3 bases, with 10 bases between the two germline ends. CDR3 loop: CASSRFLDYGYTF. CDR3 bases: TGTGCCAGCAGTCGTTTCCTGGACTATGGCTACACCTTC.

The rearrangement links TRBV7-9 to TRBJ2-7; TRBD2 agrees at 8 bases. The CDR3 is 14 amino acids. Trimming took 2 bases from V and 1 from J; bases not matched to a gene: 1. The V gene's germline CDR1 is SEHNR and CDR2 FQNEAQ (reference sequence). CDR3 DNA: TGTGCCAGCAGCTTAACTAGCGGATCCTACGAGCAGTACTTC. This translates into CASSLTSGSYEQYF.

The chain carries TRBV25-1 and TRBJ2-1; TRBD1 is a possible D gene (6 bases). This CDR3 spans 15 amino acids. Germline V gene lookup returns CDR1 MGHDK and CDR2 SYGVNS. Trimming left V 6 bases short and J 5 bases short, with 17 bases between. In nucleotides, the CDR3 is TGTGCCAGCAGCCCCCCAAGGGGGAGTAACAATGAGCAGTTCTTC. Its protein product is CASSPPRGSNNEQFF. Variable domain in full (rest from reference TRBV25-1 and TRBJ2-1): EADIYQTPRYLVIGTGKKITLECSQTMGHDKMYWYQQDPGMELHLIHYSYGVNSTEKGDLSSESTVSRIRTEHFPLTLESARPSHTSQYLCASSPPRGSNNEQFFGPGTRLTVL.

This chain connects TRBV11-2 to TRBJ2-3; D is unclear. This CDR3 spans 16 amino acids. Germline V lookup: CDR1 SGHAT, CDR2 FQNNGV. V gave up 2 bases and J gave up 3 bases, with 15 bases separating them. The CDR3, as DNA: TGTGCCAGCAGCTTAAAACTCCGTCAGGAGACAGATACGCAGTATTTT. Translated, it gives CASSLKLRQETDTQYF.

The rearrangement links TRBV2 to TRBJ2-6, with D hard to call. The germline V gene has CDR1 SNHLY and CDR2 FYNNEI. The CDR3 totals 14 residues. The germline V and J ends were trimmed by 8 bases and 0 bases, with 8 bases remaining between them. The DNA of the CDR3 is TGTGCCAGCTCGACGGGCTCTGGGGCCAACGTCCTGACTTTC. Translated, it gives CASSTGSGANVLTF.

This chain connects TRBV7-6 to TRBJ2-1, with D uncertain. Between the trimmed V and J ends, which lost 7 bases and 0 bases, there was a span of 10 bases. Germline loops: CDR1 SGHVS, CDR2 FNYEAQ. CDR3 length equals 14 residues. The CDR3 is CASIPGFSYNEQFF. As DNA, the CDR3 is TGTGCCAGCATCCCGGGCTTCTCCTACAATGAGCAGTTCTTC.

This clone was seen just once. The chain couples TRBV4-1 to TRBJ1-2; tentatively, D is TRBD1 (6 bases). CDR3 size: 15 residues. Trimming removed 1 base at V and 6 bases at J, with 15 bases between. Per the germline V gene, CDR1 is MGHRA and CDR2 is YSYEKL. The CDR3 here is CASSQVGARNNGYTF. The CDR3 DNA reads TGCGCCAGCAGCCAAGTGGGGGCGCGTAATAATGGCTACACCTTC.

The gene calls are TRBV7-2 and TRBJ2-5, with D perhaps TRBD1 (6 bases). Trimming cost V 3 bases and J 2 bases, with 10 bases left between them. Germline CDR1 is SGHTA and CDR2 is FQGNSA. There are 14 residues in the CDR3. The chain's CDR3 is CASSFQTGQETQYF. The DNA for the CDR3 is TGTGCCAGCAGCTTCCAGACAGGACAAGAGACCCAGTACTTC.

In its sample, this clone was seen a few times. This sequence joins TRBV7-9 and TRBJ2-6; D not resolved. The CDR3 consists of 12 residues. With 5 bases removed from V and 9 bases from J, the gap between germline ends came to 8 bases. Germline V gene data show CDR1 as SEHNR and CDR2 as FQNEAQ (reference sequence). CDR3 DNA: TGTGCCAGCAGCGGGCTTGACAACGTCCTGACTTTC. This sequence encodes CASSGLDNVLTF. The full variable domain, its missing parts supplied by reference TRBV7-9 and TRBJ2-6, is DTGVSQNPRHKITKRGQNVTFRCDPISEHNRLYWYRQTLGQGPEFLTYFQNEAQLEKSRLLSDRFSAERPKGSFSTLEIQRTEQGDSAMYLCASSGLDNVLTFGAGSRLTVL.

V is TRBV7-9 and J is TRBJ2-5, with 10 nucleotides matching TRBD1. The germline gives CDR1 SEHNR, CDR2 FQNEAQ (reference sequence). V was clipped by 5 bases and J by 3 bases; unmatched bases: 18. The length of the CDR3 is 19 residues. CDR3 in DNA: TGTGCCAGCAGCGCACCACCGGGACAGGGGATGTTGTTGGAAGAGACCCAGTACTTC. It translates to CASSAPPGQGMLLEETQYF.

The chain employs TRBV11-3 and TRBJ1-2; TRBD1 might be the D (5 bases). The CDR3 extends over 16 amino acids. Germline values: CDR1 SGHNT, CDR2 YENEEA. Trimming cost V 3 bases and J 4 bases, with 18 bases left between them. The CDR3 loop reads CASSFTDSPFPYGYTF. The CDR3 DNA sequence: TGTGCCAGCAGCTTTACCGACAGCCCCTTTCCCTATGGCTACACCTTC. The variable domain in full, with the rest retrieved from reference TRBV11-3 and TRBJ1-2, is EAGVVQSPRYKIIEKKQPVAFWCNPISGHNTLYWYLQNLGQGPELLIRYENEEAVDDSQLPKDRFSAERLKGVDSTLKIQPAELGDSAVYLCASSFTDSPFPYGYTFGSGTRLTVV.

This CDR3 is CASSLYTGLANEQFF. The CDR3 DNA reads TGTGCCAGCTCCCTTTACACGGGACTAGCGAATGAGCAGTTCTTC. J is TRBJ2-1 and V is TRBV18; TRBD2 aligns across 10 bases. Germline values: CDR1 KGHSH, CDR2 LQKENI. The CDR3 is 15 residues long. With 6 bases clipped from V and 7 bases from J, the junction kept 9 bases outside the gene matches.